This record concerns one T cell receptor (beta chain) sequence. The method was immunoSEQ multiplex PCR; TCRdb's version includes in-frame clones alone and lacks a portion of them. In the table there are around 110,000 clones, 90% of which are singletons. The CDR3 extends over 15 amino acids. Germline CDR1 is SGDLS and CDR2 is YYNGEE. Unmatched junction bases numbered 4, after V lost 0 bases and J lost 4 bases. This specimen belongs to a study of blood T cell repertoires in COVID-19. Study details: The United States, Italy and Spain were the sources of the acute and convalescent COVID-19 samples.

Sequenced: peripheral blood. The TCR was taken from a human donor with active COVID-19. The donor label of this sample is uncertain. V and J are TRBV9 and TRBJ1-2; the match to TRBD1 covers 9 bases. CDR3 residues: CASSVESTGGYGYTF. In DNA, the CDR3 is TGTGCCAGCAGCGTAGAGTCGACAGGGGGCTATGGCTACACCTTC. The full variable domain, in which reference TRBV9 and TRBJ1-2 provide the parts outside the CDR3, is DSGVTQTPKHLITATGQRVTLRCSPRSGDLSVYWYQQSLDQGLQFLIQYYNGEERAKGNILERFSAQQFPDLHSELNLSSLELGDSALYFCASSVESTGGYGYTFGSGTRLTVV.